Each of the 23 T cell receptor beta chains below was sequenced from the same sample in a study of blood T cell repertoires in COVID-19. Clones were sequenced by immunoSEQ multiplex PCR, and TCRdb holds only the in-frame ones, with some missing. The table lists tens of thousands of clones, around 77% of them singletons. The sample comprised peripheral blood. Source of these receptors: a man between 70 and 80 years old with COVID-19, enrolled during active disease.

The V call is TRBV5-4, the J call TRBJ1-1; TRBD1 is a possible D gene (5 bases). The CDR3 runs to 15 residues. Germline assignment: CDR1 SGHNT and CDR2 YYREEE (reference sequence). Between the trimmed V and J ends, which lost 2 bases and 1 base, there was a span of 12 bases. CDR3 in DNA: TGTGCCAGCAGCTTAAGGGGTATACCGAACACTGAAGCTTTCTTT. It yields the protein CASSLRGIPNTEAFF.

Only one count was recorded for this clone. This chain links TRBV20-1 with TRBJ1-1, with unresolved D. This CDR3 is 10 amino acids long. Germline V CDR1 and CDR2: DFQATT, SNEGSKA (reference sequence). CDR3 DNA: TGCAGAGAGGGCCGCACTGAAGCTTTCTTT. It codes for CREGRTEAFF.

The gene calls are TRBV5-1 and TRBJ1-5, with 7 bases fitting TRBD1. There are 14 residues in the CDR3. Germline values: CDR1 SGHRS, CDR2 YFSETQ. Losses at the gene ends were 4 bases for V and 3 bases for J; bases not matched to a gene: 4. The CDR3 sequence is CASSPGQANQPQHF. As DNA, the CDR3 is TGCGCCAGCAGCCCTGGACAGGCCAATCAGCCCCAGCATTTT.

Note on this clone: The sample contains more than one DNA sequence encoding this CDR3. The genes are TRBV7-3 and TRBJ2-1; D may be TRBD2 (6 bases). Germline lookup yields CDR1 SGHTA and CDR2 FQGTGA. With 2 bases removed from V and 4 bases from J, the gap between germline ends came to 12 bases. CDR3 length: 15 amino acids. The CDR3 loop is CASSLGVGGYNEQFF. DNA for the CDR3: TGTGCCAGCAGCTTAGGAGTGGGAGGATACAATGAGCAGTTCTTC. The full variable domain, with the rest looked up from reference TRBV7-3 and TRBJ2-1, is GAGVSQTPSNKVTEKGKYVELRCDPISGHTALYWYRQSLGQGPEFLIYFQGTGAADDSGLPNDRFFAVRPEGSVSTLKIQRTERGDSAVYLCASSLGVGGYNEQFFGPGTRLTVL.

The chain is built from TRBV18 and TRBJ2-3; no clear D. The V end lost 3 bases, the J end lost 2 bases, and 3 bases lay between the germline ends. The CDR3 extends over 12 amino acids. Germline-derived CDR1 and CDR2 are KGHSH and LQKENI. CDR3 sequence reads: CASSPFTDTQYF. The CDR3 coding sequence is TGTGCCAGCTCACCCTTCACAGATACGCAGTATTTT.

This clone was recorded once. J is TRBJ2-1 and V is TRBV19; TRBD2 agrees at 7 bases. The junction had 5 bases not matched to a gene; V was cut back by 3 bases and J by 0 bases. The CDR3 covers 16 residues. The germline V gene encodes CDR1 LNHDA and CDR2 SQIVND (reference sequence). Written as DNA, the CDR3 is TGTGCCAGTAGTATGCCTAGCGGCACCTCCTACAATGAGCAGTTCTTC. Translating gives CASSMPSGTSYNEQFF.

The chain employs TRBV6-2 or TRBV6-3 and TRBJ2-1, with D possibly being TRBD1 (5 bases). Germline CDR1 is MNHEY and CDR2 is SVGEGT. V gave up 6 bases and J gave up 4 bases, with 10 bases separating them. The CDR3 covers 13 residues. For the CDR3, the DNA is TGTGCCAGCAGCGGTGACAGTTACAATGAGCAGTTCTTC. Translation: CASSGDSYNEQFF.

The chain couples TRBV6-4 to TRBJ2-1, with 13 nucleotides matching TRBD2. The CDR3 is made up of 16 amino acids. Germline V lookup: CDR1 MRHNA, CDR2 SNTAGT. Unmatched junction bases numbered 7, after V lost 2 bases and J lost 9 bases. The CDR3 bases are TGTGCCAGCAGTGACGCTACTAGCGGGAGGGCTACTGAGCAGTTCTTC. Translating it yields CASSDATSGRATEQFF.

The rearrangement joins TRBV10-3 to TRBJ1-1, with D tentatively TRBD1 (6 bases). Per germline, CDR1 ENHRY and CDR2 SYGVKD. With 8 bases removed from V and 1 base from J, the gap between germline ends came to 11 bases. The CDR3 consists of 13 residues. CDR3 DNA: TGTGCCATCCACCGGGACAAGAACACTGAAGCTTTCTTT. Amino acids: CAIHRDKNTEAFF.

The chain joins TRBV9 to TRBJ2-2; D is unclear. Germline V CDR1 and CDR2: SGDLS, YYNGEE. This CDR3 region has 16 residues. The V gene lost 0 bases and the J gene lost 1 base, with 10 bases spanning the gap. CDR3 sequence reads: CASSVGGRQNTGELFF. The CDR3 DNA reads as TGTGCCAGCAGCGTAGGAGGCCGCCAGAACACCGGGGAGCTGTTTTTT.

The chain carries TRBV5-1 and TRBJ2-3; the D is unclear. The CDR3 has 16 residues. Trimming left V 1 base short and J 0 bases short, with 12 bases between. The germline V gene has CDR1 SGHRS and CDR2 YFSETQ. For the CDR3, the DNA is TGCGCCAGCAGCTTGCCTACTGACTCTAGCACAGATACGCAGTATTTT. Translating gives CASSLPTDSSTDTQYF. The entire variable domain, with the rest obtained from reference TRBV5-1 and TRBJ2-3, is as follows: KAGVTQTPRYLIKTRGQQVTLSCSPISGHRSVSWYQQTPGQGLQFLFEYFSETQRNKGNFPGRFSGRQFSNSRSEMNVSTLELGDSALYLCASSLPTDSSTDTQYFGPGTRLTVL.

With respect to this clone: Within the sample, other DNA sequences also encode this same CDR3. The chain employs TRBV18 and TRBJ2-7, with D hard to call. This CDR3 is built from 13 residues. In germline, CDR1 is KGHSH, CDR2 LQKENI. Trimming pared 0 bases from V and 0 bases from J, leaving 3 bases between. The CDR3 DNA sequence: TGTGCCAGCTCACCACCCTCCTCCTACGAGCAGTACTTC. Translated: CASSPPSSYEQYF.

This sequence joins TRBV7-2 and TRBJ2-4; weak D call: TRBD2 (5 bases). Trimming pared 5 bases from V and 3 bases from J, leaving 23 bases between. This CDR3 comprises 18 residues. The germline V gene encodes CDR1 SGHTA and CDR2 FQGNSA. CDR3 sequence (DNA): TGTGCCAGCAGCCCCCCCGCGGGCAGTCGCGGTATCAAAAACATTCAGTACTTC. Its protein product is CASSPPAGSRGIKNIQYF.

This clone was seen just once. V and J are TRBV27 and TRBJ1-1; D gene ambiguous. The V and J ends lost 3 bases and 1 base respectively, with 9 bases between them. The CDR3 extends over 14 amino acids. CDR1 is MNHEY and CDR2 is SMNVEV in the germline V gene (reference sequence). The CDR3: CASSLGLSNTEAFF. The CDR3 nucleotides are TGTGCCAGCAGTTTGGGCTTGTCGAACACTGAAGCTTTCTTT.

This chain joins TRBV4-3 and TRBJ2-5, with D perhaps matching TRBD2 (5 bases). From germline, CDR1 is LGHNA and CDR2 YSLEER. This CDR3 has 16 residues. The V and J ends lost 1 base and 4 bases respectively, with 16 bases between them. The CDR3 coding sequence is TGCGCCAGCAGCCAAGGGTCCCATAGTGGGAGAGAGACCCAGTACTTC. It encodes CASSQGSHSGRETQYF.

The rearrangement links TRBV2 to TRBJ2-7, with TRBD2 identical over 8 bases. The V gene end was trimmed by 1 base and the J gene end by 4 bases; junction bases not matched to a gene: 6. Germline CDR1 SNHLY, CDR2 FYNNEI. CDR3 length: 15 residues. The CDR3 DNA is TGTGCCAGCAGTGAAGGTACTAGCGGACGGTACGAGCAGTACTTC. Translating gives CASSEGTSGRYEQYF.

The chain couples TRBV28 to TRBJ1-5; no reliable D call. The CDR3 length is 15 residues. The V and J ends lost 3 bases and 6 bases respectively, with 15 bases between them. Germline CDR1 MDHEN, CDR2 SYDVKM. CDR3 residues: CASSFSSNPGQPQHF. CDR3 DNA: TGTGCCAGCAGTTTCTCTTCTAATCCGGGTCAGCCCCAGCATTTT. The full variable domain, with the rest looked up from reference TRBV28 and TRBJ1-5, is DVKVTQSSRYLVKRTGEKVFLECVQDMDHENMFWYRQDPGLGLRLIYFSYDVKMKEKGDIPEGYSVSREKKERFSLILESASTNQTSMYLCASSFSSNPGQPQHFGDGTRLSIL.

This clone has more than one count but fewer than ten. CDR3 bases: TGTGCCAGCAGGGACTCATTCTATTCACCCCTCCACTTT. Translated, it gives CASRDSFYSPLHF. The rearrangement uses TRBV2 and TRBJ1-6; D remains ambiguous. Germline CDR1 SNHLY, CDR2 FYNNEI. V lost 6 bases, J lost 8 bases, and 11 bases lay in between. This CDR3 region has 13 residues.

This chain connects TRBV7-2 to TRBJ2-3, with TRBD1 as a possible D gene (5 bases). The ends were cut back, 3 bases at V and 4 bases at J, with 14 bases in the middle. The germline CDR1 and CDR2 sequences are SGHTA and FQGNSA. The CDR3 totals 15 residues. CDR3 amino acids: CASSFFVQESDTQYF. CDR3 bases: TGTGCCAGCAGCTTTTTTGTACAGGAATCAGATACGCAGTATTTT.

The chain joins TRBV18 to TRBJ2-7; 10 bases are a match to TRBD1. The V segment lost 3 bases and the J segment 6 bases; nucleotides outside the gene matches: 5. The CDR3 sequence is 14 residues long. Germline-derived CDR1 and CDR2 are KGHSH and LQKENI. CDR3 DNA sequence: TGTGCCAGCTCACCGGGGACAGGGGCAGTCGAGCAGTACTTC. This sequence encodes CASSPGTGAVEQYF.

The J gene is TRBJ2-1, the V gene TRBV28, with TRBD2 matching over 14 bases. The junction had 14 bases not matched to a gene; V was cut back by 3 bases and J by 4 bases. Germline V lookup: CDR1 MDHEN, CDR2 SYDVKM. The CDR3 has 20 amino acids. The CDR3 spells CASSFATSGREQPNYNEQFF. The CDR3 DNA follows: TGTGCCAGCAGTTTCGCGACTAGCGGGAGGGAGCAACCAAATTACAATGAGCAGTTCTTC.

This rearrangement joins TRBV4-1 to TRBJ1-2; TRBD1 matches at 7 bases. The germline CDR1 and CDR2 sequences are MGHRA and YSYEKL. The CDR3 extends over 16 amino acids. V trimming: 1 base; J trimming: 8 bases; junction bases outside the gene matches: 13. CDR3 loop: CASSQAQTTGDHGYTF. CDR3 nucleotides: TGCGCCAGCAGCCAAGCCCAAACTACAGGGGACCACGGCTACACCTTC.

The V call is TRBV14, the J call TRBJ2-1; 8 positions match TRBD1. V shed 4 bases, J shed 8 bases, and the junction held 7 bases outside the gene matches. Per germline, CDR1 SGHDN and CDR2 FVKESK. The CDR3 length is 14 residues. The DNA for the CDR3 is TGTGCCAGCAGCCGAGGACAGGGCAACCATGAGCAGTTCTTC. It is translated as CASSRGQGNHEQFF.